The clone carrying this TCR beta chain was counted only a few times. Its antigen is as yet unknown. This specimen belongs to a study of beta chain features in type 1 diabetes. Findings of the study overall: Naive, central memory and Treg TCRB repertoires seemed to resemble each other more closely in patients than they did in healthy donors.

Germline V gives CDR1 ENHRY, CDR2 SYGVKD. The CDR3 is made up of 14 amino acids. V lost 6 bases to trimming and J lost 4 bases; unmatched junction nucleotides: 8. Over 95% purity was reached by all sorted populations. Sequenced material consisted of expressed TCRB transcripts (all of the isolated RNA was reverse transcribed). Some clones are missing from TCRdb's copy, which holds only in-frame ones; the method was immunoSEQ multiplex PCR. The sample lists 10,000 to 15,000 clones, roughly half seen once, with around 0.89% in the top ten. The chain carries TRBV10-3 and TRBJ1-2, with 7 bases aligning to TRBD1. Sequenced sample: stem cell memory CD4+ T cells from blood. The clonotype was recovered from a man younger than 35 in good health. The CDR3 loop is CAISGDRDSYGYTF. Written as DNA, the CDR3 is TGTGCCATCAGCGGAGACAGGGATAGCTATGGCTACACCTTC.